This TCR beta chain was sequenced during a study of blood T cells in healthy people across ages. Germline CDR1 is SEHNR and CDR2 is FQNEAQ (reference sequence). With 5 bases removed from V and 2 bases from J, the gap between germline ends came to 18 bases. CDR3 length: 16 residues. Peripheral blood from each donor was collected in a volume of ten milliliters. Primers used in a second PCR of roughly 6 to 12 cycles were a sample-barcoded 5' primer and a J-beta primer mix. TCRdb recomputed calls from the 5' RACE reads with MiXCR, one row per CDR3 protein. The table lists some 930,000 distinct CDR3 sequences, roughly 28% of them singletons. This sample was also put to use in a study of T cells of mothers and their children. This second report adds: All donors were healthy and Caucasian; they were three mothers and their six children.

The TCR sequence derives from a woman aged 40 to 50 in good health. The V gene is TRBV7-9, the J gene TRBJ2-5, with D possibly being TRBD1 or TRBD2 (6 bases each). Source material: blood. In DNA, the CDR3 is TGTGCCAGCAGCCGCCCCGGGGGTAGGGGGCAAGAGACCCAGTACTTC. Encoded protein: CASSRPGGRGQETQYF. The entire variable domain, with the rest obtained from reference TRBV7-9 and TRBJ2-5, is as follows: DTGVSQNPRHKITKRGQNVTFRCDPISEHNRLYWYRQTLGQGPEFLTYFQNEAQLEKSRLLSDRFSAERPKGSFSTLEIQRTEQGDSAMYLCASSRPGGRGQETQYFGPGTRLLVL.